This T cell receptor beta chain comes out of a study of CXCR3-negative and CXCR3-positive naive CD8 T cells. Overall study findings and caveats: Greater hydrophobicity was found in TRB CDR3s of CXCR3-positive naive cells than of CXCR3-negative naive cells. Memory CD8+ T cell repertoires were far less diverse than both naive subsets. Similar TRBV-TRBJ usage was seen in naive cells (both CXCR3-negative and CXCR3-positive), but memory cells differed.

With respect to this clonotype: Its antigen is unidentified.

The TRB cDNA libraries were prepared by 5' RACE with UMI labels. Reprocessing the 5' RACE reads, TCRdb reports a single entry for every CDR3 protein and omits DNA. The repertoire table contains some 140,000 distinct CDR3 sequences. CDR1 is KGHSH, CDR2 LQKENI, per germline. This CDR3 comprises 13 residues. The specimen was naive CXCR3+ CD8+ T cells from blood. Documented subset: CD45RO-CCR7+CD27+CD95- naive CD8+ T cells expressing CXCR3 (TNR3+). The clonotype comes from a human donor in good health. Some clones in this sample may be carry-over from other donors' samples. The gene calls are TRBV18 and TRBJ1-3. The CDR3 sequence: CASSPPPGNTIYF. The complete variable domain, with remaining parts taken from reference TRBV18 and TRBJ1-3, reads NAGVMQNPRHLVRRRGQEARLRCSPMKGHSHVYWYRQLPEEGLKFMVYLQKENIIDESGMPKERFSAEFPKEGPSILRIQQVVRGDSAAYFCASSPPPGNTIYFGEGSWLTVV.